The sequence of this TCR beta chain was determined in a study of blood T cell repertoires in COVID-19. Cohort allocation depended upon clinical history that participants reported. Recovered participants had two consecutive negative NP/OP PCR tests, healthcare professional clearance, or symptom resolution. The germline CDR1 and CDR2 sequences are SGDLS and YYNGEE. CDR3 length equals 15 residues. Trimming shortened V by 1 base and J by 4 bases, and 11 bases separated the two germline ends. Sequenced by immunoSEQ multiplex PCR; TCRdb stores in-frame clones only, minus some. The sample includes a few hundred thousand clones, about 80% of them seen just once.

The clonotype comes from a man aged 50-60 years who had recovered from COVID-19. Sequencing input: PBMCs or T cells enriched from blood (not recorded which). V and J are TRBV9 and TRBJ2-2; D is unclear. The CDR3 loop reads CASSVRDLPTGELFF. The CDR3 DNA follows: TGTGCCAGCAGCGTACGTGACTTACCCACCGGGGAGCTGTTTTTT.